This entry lists 13 T cell receptor beta chains sequenced from one sample in a study of T cells in localized non-small cell lung cancer. Using immunoSEQ multiplex PCR, the repertoire was profiled, and TCRdb retains in-frame clones only, with some absent. The table lists about 82,000 clones, around three quarters of them singletons, with roughly a fifth in the top ten. The sample in question was PBMCs, obtained before any cancer treatment. These receptors came from a man between 40 and 69 years old with stage II squamous cell lung carcinoma.

This chain joins TRBV4-3 and TRBJ1-2; 8 nucleotides agree with TRBD1. The CDR3 has 14 amino acids. Germline V CDR1 and CDR2: LGHNA, YSLEER. Trimming at V came to 4 bases and at J to 6 bases, leaving 7 bases not matched to a gene. The CDR3 spells CASSRITGGHGYTF. In DNA, the CDR3 is TGCGCCAGCAGCCGAATCACAGGGGGTCATGGCTACACCTTC.

V usage is TRBV15 and J usage is TRBJ1-5; D call uncertain. This CDR3 is built from 13 residues. V was trimmed by 0 bases and J by 5 bases, leaving 5 bases between them. Germline CDR1 LNHNV, CDR2 YYDKDF (reference sequence). The CDR3 DNA follows: TGTGCCACCAGCAGAGACAGCTATCAGCCCCAGCATTTT. Translated: CATSRDSYQPQHF.

Only a few counts were recorded for this clone. The chain couples TRBV5-1 to TRBJ1-3, with 10 bases matching TRBD1. CDR3 length: 15 amino acids. Germline assignment: CDR1 SGHRS and CDR2 YFSETQ. The V and J ends lost 0 bases and 7 bases, in that order; junction bases with no gene match: 4. The CDR3 DNA sequence: TGCGCCAGCAGCTTGGGCGGGACAGGGGAGAACACCATATATTTT. Translated: CASSLGGTGENTIYF.

This chain uses TRBV28 with TRBJ2-2; possible D gene TRBD1, 5 bases. The CDR3 length is 13 residues. Deletions cut 9 bases from V and 1 base from J, with 9 bases between. Germline V gene data show CDR1 as MDHEN and CDR2 as SYDVKM. The CDR3 DNA is TGTGCCAGTCTGACAGAGAACACCGGGGAGCTGTTTTTT. Its protein is CASLTENTGELFF.

The V call is TRBV29-1, the J call TRBJ2-1; D possibly uses TRBD1 or TRBD2 (5 bases each). The germline V gene has CDR1 SQVTM and CDR2 ANQGSEA. The CDR3 totals 10 residues. V lost 6 bases to trimming and J lost 10 bases, with 10 bases between them. CDR3 nucleotide sequence: TGCAGCGTGTGGGACGCCGAGCAGTTCTTC. Protein product: CSVWDAEQFF.

The chain joins TRBV7-3 to TRBJ2-1; 11 bases map to TRBD2. CDR3 length: 15 residues. J gave up 7 bases and V 1 base, and 3 bases lay outside the gene matches. Germline CDR1 reads SGHTA; CDR2 reads FQGTGA. The CDR3, as DNA: TGTGCCAGCAGCTTAATAGCGGGAGGGCCGAATGAGCAGTTCTTC. Encoded protein: CASSLIAGGPNEQFF.

J is TRBJ1-2 and V is TRBV6-5, with D perhaps TRBD1 (5 bases). Germline V gene sequence: CDR1 MNHEY, CDR2 SVGAGI. This CDR3 has 13 amino acids. Trimming removed 5 bases from V and 4 bases from J, with 11 bases in between. Here the CDR3 DNA reads TGTGCCAGCAGTCGGGACGGGTCCTATGGCTACACCTTC. This encodes CASSRDGSYGYTF.

The V gene is TRBV11-3, the J gene TRBJ1-1; D unclear. This CDR3 is 13 amino acids long. Deletions cut 4 bases from V and 1 base from J, with 7 bases between. Germline lookup yields CDR1 SGHNT and CDR2 YENEEA. For the CDR3, the DNA is TGTGCCAGCAGCTCATTCGCGAACACTGAAGCTTTCTTT. The encoded protein is CASSSFANTEAFF.

The chain is built from TRBV4-3 and TRBJ2-2; D gene uncertain. V lost 4 bases and J 3 bases, leaving 9 bases between the germline ends. Germline CDR1 and CDR2: LGHNA and YSLEER. The CDR3 sequence is 14 residues long. The CDR3 coding sequence is TGCGCCAGCAGCCCCGACAAGGACACCGGGGAGCTGTTTTTT. Its translation: CASSPDKDTGELFF.

The gene calls are TRBV7-9 and TRBJ2-5, with 11 bases aligning to TRBD2. V lost 6 bases and J lost 3; bases outside the gene matches: 3. Germline V CDR1 and CDR2: SEHNR, FQNEAQ (reference sequence). The CDR3 is 14 amino acids. The CDR3 protein is CASSSGLAEETQYF. The CDR3 nucleotides are TGTGCCAGCAGTTCGGGACTAGCGGAAGAGACCCAGTACTTC.

The chain couples TRBV7-9 to TRBJ2-1, with no clear D. The CDR3 length is 16 residues. The germline gives CDR1 SEHNR, CDR2 FQNEAQ (reference sequence). V was shortened by 1 base and J by 3 bases, with 13 bases between the two germline ends. CDR3 DNA: TGTGCCAGCAGCTTAGTTAGACCGATCGACTACAATGAGCAGTTCTTC. It codes for CASSLVRPIDYNEQFF.

The V call is TRBV6-6, the J call TRBJ2-2; TRBD1 is a possible D gene (5 bases). Germline V CDR1 and CDR2: MNHNY, SVGAGI (reference sequence). V was shortened by 11 bases and J by 7 bases, with 11 bases between the two germline ends. This CDR3 has 11 residues. In DNA, the CDR3 is TGTGCCGCCCGCCAGGGCGGGGAGCTGTTTTTT. Protein: CAARQGGELFF.

V is TRBV6-5 and J is TRBJ2-7; D gene uncertain. Trimming took 6 bases from V and 3 from J, leaving 15 bases between them. The CDR3 is made up of 14 amino acids. Germline V gene data show CDR1 as MNHEY and CDR2 as SVGAGI. The CDR3 bases are TGTGCCAGCAGCCCTATAAAGGAAGGCTACGAGCAGTACTTC. It codes for CASSPIKEGYEQYF.